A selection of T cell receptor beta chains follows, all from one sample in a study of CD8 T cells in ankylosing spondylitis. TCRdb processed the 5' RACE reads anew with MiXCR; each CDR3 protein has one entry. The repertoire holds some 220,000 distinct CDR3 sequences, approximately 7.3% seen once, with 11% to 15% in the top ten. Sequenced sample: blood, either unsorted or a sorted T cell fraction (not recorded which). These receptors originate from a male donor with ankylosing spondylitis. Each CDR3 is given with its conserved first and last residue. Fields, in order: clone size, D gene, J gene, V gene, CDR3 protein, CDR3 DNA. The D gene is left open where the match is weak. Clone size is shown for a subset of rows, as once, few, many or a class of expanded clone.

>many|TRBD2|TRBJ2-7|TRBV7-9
CASTILAGGTSSYEQYF
TGTGCCAGCACGATTTTAGCGGGAGGCACGTCCTCCTACGAGCAGTACTTC
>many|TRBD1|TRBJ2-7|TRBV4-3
CASSPGTGADEQYF
TGCGCCAGCAGCCCCGGGACAGGGGCCGACGAGCAGTACTTC
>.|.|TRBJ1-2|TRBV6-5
CASSYGWGGHGLDGYTF
TGTGCCAGCAGTTACGGGTGGGGAGGGCACGGTCTCGATGGCTACACCTTC
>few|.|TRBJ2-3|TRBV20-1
CSARGRVVSITDTQYF
TGCAGTGCTAGAGGCCGGGTAGTCTCTATCACAGATACGCAGTATTTT
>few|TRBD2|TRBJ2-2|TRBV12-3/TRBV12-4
CASSLYGRPAENTGELFF
TGTGCCAGCAGTTTGTACGGGAGGCCCGCGGAGAACACCGGGGAGCTGTTTTTT
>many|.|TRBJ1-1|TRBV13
CASSPSWGNTEAFF
TGTGCCAGCAGCCCCTCCTGGGGCAACACTGAAGCTTTCTTT
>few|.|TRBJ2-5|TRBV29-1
CSVEDLGRGYTQYF
TGCAGCGTTGAAGATCTGGGCAGAGGATACACCCAGTACTTC
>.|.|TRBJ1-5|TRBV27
CASSSVLNQPQHF
TGTGCCAGCAGTTCAGTGTTAAATCAGCCCCAGCATTTT
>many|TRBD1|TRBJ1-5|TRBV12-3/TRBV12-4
CASTFRDRYQPQHF
TGTGCCAGCACCTTCCGGGACAGGTATCAGCCCCAGCATTTT
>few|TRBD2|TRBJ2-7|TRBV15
CATSPRDIRSGRAHYEQYF
TGTGCCACCAGCCCGCGGGACATCCGGAGCGGGAGGGCCCACTACGAGCAGTACTTC
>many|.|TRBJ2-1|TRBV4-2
CASSLPGEPHEQFF
TGTGCCAGCAGCCTCCCGGGGGAGCCCCATGAGCAGTTCTTC
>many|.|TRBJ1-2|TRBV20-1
CSAVNRDYGYTF
TGCAGTGCCGTGAACAGGGACTATGGCTACACCTTC
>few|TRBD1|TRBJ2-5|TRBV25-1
CASSKLSRGRGETQYF
TGTGCCAGCAGTAAACTTTCCAGGGGGCGCGGAGAGACCCAGTACTTC
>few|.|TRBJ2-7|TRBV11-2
CASSQIHEQYF
TGTGCCAGCAGCCAGATACACGAGCAGTACTTC